These 28 T cell receptor beta chains were all obtained from the same sample, sequenced in a study of PD-L1 blockade in urothelial cancer. Assay used: immunoSEQ multiplex PCR; TCRdb lists only in-frame clones, some missing. Among tens of thousands of clones, about 89% were seen once, and the ten largest hold 6% to 9.5%. Time point: peripheral blood 6 weeks after treatment start. The material sequenced was PBMCs, taken around atezolizumab (anti-PD-L1) treatment. These receptors all stem from a man between 65 and 80 years old with urothelial cancer.

The chain has TRBV19 and TRBJ2-5, with 12 bases matching TRBD2. Germline CDR1 reads LNHDA; CDR2 reads SQIVND (reference sequence). V dropped 10 bases and J dropped 4; count of bases not matched to a gene: 4. The CDR3 totals 13 residues. The CDR3 reads CATGLAGLETQYF. DNA of the CDR3: TGTGCCACCGGACTAGCGGGATTAGAGACCCAGTACTTC.

A remark on this clone: The germline gene is not matched at one end of the junction; a read error may be the cause. This rearrangement joins TRBV20-1 to TRBJ2-5, with TRBD1 identical over 7 bases. Germline CDR1 DFQATT, CDR2 SNEGSKA (reference sequence). This CDR3 is 10 amino acids long. As DNA, the CDR3 is TGCAGTGCGTGGACAGGACGTGGGAACTTC. It translates to CSAWTGRGNF.

This sequence joins TRBV15 and TRBJ1-1, with D possibly matching TRBD1 (5 bases). This CDR3 is built from 13 residues. V was cut by 5 bases and J by 5 bases, with 12 bases left in between. Germline V gene sequence: CDR1 LNHNV, CDR2 YYDKDF (reference sequence). Here the CDR3 DNA reads TGTGCCACCAGCGCACAGGTGGGGACTGAAGCTTTCTTT. Amino acids: CATSAQVGTEAFF.

V is TRBV11-3 and J is TRBJ2-3; tentative D call: TRBD1 (6 bases). The CDR3 extends over 14 amino acids. The germline gives CDR1 SGHNT, CDR2 YENEEA. V gave up 2 bases and J gave up 4 bases, with 10 bases separating them. CDR3 protein: CASSLLTGPDTQYF. In nucleotides, the CDR3 is TGTGCCAGCAGCTTATTAACAGGGCCAGATACGCAGTATTTT.

V usage is TRBV25-1 and J usage is TRBJ2-1; 8 bases align to TRBD1. The CDR3 is 15 residues long. Trimming removed 4 bases from V and 3 bases from J; junction bases left unmatched: 5. Looked up from germline, CDR1 is MGHDK and CDR2 is SYGVNS. In DNA, the CDR3 is TGTGCCAGCAGTGGTGAGGACAGGGTCTACAATGAGCAGTTCTTC. It codes for CASSGEDRVYNEQFF.

This rearrangement joins TRBV7-9 to TRBJ2-5, with 13 bases fitting TRBD2. Germline-derived CDR1 and CDR2 are SEHNR and FQNEAQ (reference sequence). V gave up 5 bases and J gave up 5 bases; unmatched junction bases: 17. The CDR3 runs to 19 residues. The CDR3 DNA sequence: TGTGCCAGCAGCCCTACCTCTTCTACTAGCGGGAGGGCCTCGGAGACCCAGTACTTC. Protein: CASSPTSSTSGRASETQYF.

The CDR3 protein is CASSVQGAAYNEQFF. For the CDR3, the DNA is TGTGCCAGCAGCGTACAGGGGGCGGCCTACAATGAGCAGTTCTTC. The chain has TRBV9 and TRBJ2-1; 8 positions agree with TRBD1. V gave up 1 base and J gave up 2 bases; unmatched junction bases: 2. Germline V gives CDR1 SGDLS, CDR2 YYNGEE. This CDR3 is built from 15 residues. The whole variable domain, filled in from reference TRBV9 and TRBJ2-1, reads DSGVTQTPKHLITATGQRVTLRCSPRSGDLSVYWYQQSLDQGLQFLIQYYNGEERAKGNILERFSAQQFPDLHSELNLSSLELGDSALYFCASSVQGAAYNEQFFGPGTRLTVL.

The DNA for the CDR3 is TGTGCCAGCAGCCCCCGGGGTTCCGCTGGGACTGAAGCTTTCTTT. Protein: CASSPRGSAGTEAFF. V usage is TRBV6-6 and J usage is TRBJ1-1; D gene uncertain. Trimming took 6 bases from V and 5 from J, leaving 19 bases between them. Germline V lookup: CDR1 MNHNY, CDR2 SVGAGI (reference sequence). The CDR3 is 15 amino acids.

The gene calls are TRBV11-2 and TRBJ1-1; D not resolved. This CDR3 has 15 residues. Trimming cost V 1 base and J 4 bases, with 13 bases left between them. The germline gives CDR1 SGHAT, CDR2 FQNNGV. This CDR3 is CASSLVAGAGTEAFF. In DNA, the CDR3 is TGTGCCAGCAGCTTAGTTGCGGGCGCGGGCACTGAAGCTTTCTTT.

This chain uses TRBV28 with TRBJ2-1, with 7 nucleotides matching TRBD2. The CDR3 sequence is 15 residues long. Germline values: CDR1 MDHEN, CDR2 SYDVKM. Trimming removed 11 bases from V and 7 bases from J; junction bases left unmatched: 17. DNA of the CDR3: TGTGCCGGTACGCGGGCGGGAGTGGGCCGTAATGAGCAGTTCTTC. It encodes CAGTRAGVGRNEQFF.

J is TRBJ2-1 and V is TRBV28; a possible D gene is TRBD2 (5 bases). Trimming left V 5 bases short and J 0 bases short, with 11 bases between. Germline lookup yields CDR1 MDHEN and CDR2 SYDVKM. CDR3 length equals 15 residues. In DNA, the CDR3 is TGTGCCAGCAGTACCCAGCGGTACTCCTACAATGAGCAGTTCTTC. Translating it yields CASSTQRYSYNEQFF.

The chain joins TRBV10-2 to TRBJ2-3; 13 bases match TRBD2. J gave up 5 bases and V 5 bases, and 7 bases lay outside the gene matches. The V gene's germline CDR1 is WSHSY and CDR2 SAAADI. The CDR3 is 16 residues long. The CDR3 region is CASSPGLAGFGDTQYF. For the CDR3, the DNA is TGCGCCAGCAGTCCGGGACTAGCGGGATTTGGAGATACGCAGTATTTT.

CDR3 in DNA: TGTGCCAGCAGGGGGCTAGCGGGAAGTTGGAATGAGCAGTTCTTC. Protein: CASRGLAGSWNEQFF. The chain joins TRBV2 to TRBJ2-1; 9 nucleotides agree with TRBD2. The junction had 10 bases not matched to a gene; V was cut back by 6 bases and J by 7 bases. Germline CDR1 and CDR2: SNHLY and FYNNEI. This CDR3 is built from 15 residues. Full variable domain (outside the CDR3, taken from reference TRBV2 and TRBJ2-1): EPEVTQTPSHQVTQMGQEVILRCVPISNHLYFYWYRQILGQKVEFLVSFYNNEISEKSEIFDDQFSVERPDGSNFTLKIRSTKLEDSAMYFCASRGLAGSWNEQFFGPGTRLTVL.

The chain carries TRBV5-6 and TRBJ2-7; 8 bases are shared with TRBD1. CDR1 and CDR2 from the germline V gene are SGHDT and YYEEEE. V was pared by 3 bases and J by 5 bases, with 10 bases of the junction left unmatched. This CDR3 region has 15 residues. The DNA of the CDR3 is TGTGCCAGCAGCTCGGGGGACAGGTATCAAGACGAGCAGTACTTC. Its translation: CASSSGDRYQDEQYF.

The chain employs TRBV11-2 and TRBJ2-7; 9 nucleotides line up with TRBD2. J gave up 0 bases and V 0 bases, and 3 bases lay outside the gene matches. Germline loops: CDR1 SGHAT, CDR2 FQNNGV. This CDR3 region has 16 residues. The CDR3 is CASSLDEREASYEQYF. Written as DNA, the CDR3 is TGTGCCAGCAGCTTAGATGAGCGGGAGGCCTCCTACGAGCAGTACTTC.

This clone was observed a handful of times. The CDR3 loop reads CASSTDWTSGRSGELFF. DNA of the CDR3: TGTGCCAGTAGTACAGATTGGACTAGCGGGAGGTCCGGGGAGCTGTTTTTT. This chain uses TRBV19 with TRBJ2-2; 14 bases are a match to TRBD2. CDR1 is LNHDA and CDR2 is SQIVND in the germline V gene (reference sequence). Trimming cost V 4 bases and J 6 bases; bases outside gene matches: 7. The CDR3 spans 17 residues.

The chain links TRBV7-8 to TRBJ2-2; TRBD2 matches 8 bases. This CDR3 region has 15 residues. Germline V gene lookup returns CDR1 SGHVS and CDR2 FQNEAQ. Unmatched junction bases numbered 7, after V lost 6 bases and J lost 4 bases. The CDR3 region has the DNA TGTGCCAGCAGACGGACTAGCCCGGGCACCGGGGAGCTGTTTTTT. Its protein is CASRRTSPGTGELFF.

The chain couples TRBV15 to TRBJ2-7; tentative D call: TRBD2 (6 bases). CDR1 is LNHNV and CDR2 is YYDKDF in the germline V gene (reference sequence). The CDR3 length is 14 residues. V shed 0 bases and J shed 2 bases, with 8 bases lying between them. CDR3 loop: CATSRDSGAYEQYF. The CDR3 DNA reads as TGTGCCACCAGCAGAGATAGCGGCGCCTACGAGCAGTACTTC.

The chain couples TRBV5-5 to TRBJ2-7, with 10 positions matching TRBD2. CDR1 SGHKS and CDR2 YYEKEE come from the germline V gene (reference sequence). CDR3 size: 14 residues. V lost 4 bases, J lost 3 bases, and 4 bases stayed unmatched. The CDR3 spells CASSIGLADYEQYF. The CDR3 DNA reads as TGTGCCAGCAGCATCGGACTAGCGGACTACGAGCAGTACTTC.

This chain joins TRBV2 and TRBJ2-1, with 10 bases aligning to TRBD2. This CDR3 is 13 amino acids long. V lost 6 bases to trimming and J lost 5 bases; unmatched junction nucleotides: 1. Germline V lookup: CDR1 SNHLY, CDR2 FYNNEI. CDR3 coding DNA: TGTGCCAGCAGAGGACTAGCGGACAATGAGCAGTTCTTC. Protein: CASRGLADNEQFF.

The rearrangement links TRBV18 to TRBJ1-3; 10 bases are a match to TRBD1. The CDR3 sequence is 17 residues long. Trimming at V came to 3 bases and at J to 0 bases, leaving 5 bases not matched to a gene. Germline CDR1 reads KGHSH; CDR2 reads LQKENI. The CDR3 spells CASSPRQGAHSGNTIYF. The CDR3 DNA reads TGTGCCAGCTCACCGAGACAGGGGGCGCACTCTGGAAACACCATATATTTT.

The chain employs TRBV10-3 and TRBJ1-1; D gene unclear. The CDR3 length is 12 residues. Between the trimmed V and J ends, which lost 4 bases and 7 bases, there was a span of 10 bases. Germline lookup yields CDR1 ENHRY and CDR2 SYGVKD. The CDR3 DNA follows: TGTGCCATCAGTGCCAACGTCGGTGAAGCTTTCTTT. This gives the protein CAISANVGEAFF.

This clone was seen a single time. The chain is built from TRBV7-2 and TRBJ2-7; possible D gene TRBD1, 5 bases. Trimming removed 5 bases at V and 6 bases at J, with 11 bases between. Looked up from germline, CDR1 is SGHTA and CDR2 is FQGNSA. The CDR3 consists of 12 residues. The CDR3 here is CASSTSGPEQYF. The CDR3, as DNA: TGTGCCAGCAGCACATCAGGGCCCGAGCAGTACTTC.

The genes are TRBV28 and TRBJ2-5; 11 positions agree with TRBD2. The junction had 6 bases not matched to a gene; V was cut back by 6 bases and J by 3 bases. The CDR3 sequence is 15 residues long. Germline assignment: CDR1 MDHEN and CDR2 SYDVKM. CDR3 nucleotide sequence: TGTGCCAGCAGCCCGTCGGGACTAGCGGAAGAGACCCAGTACTTC. Translated: CASSPSGLAEETQYF. Based on the CDR3 plus reference TRBV28 and TRBJ2-5, the full variable domain is DVKVTQSSRYLVKRTGEKVFLECVQDMDHENMFWYRQDPGLGLRLIYFSYDVKMKEKGDIPEGYSVSREKKERFSLILESASTNQTSMYLCASSPSGLAEETQYFGPGTRLLVL.

The chain joins TRBV5-4 to TRBJ2-1; D might be TRBD1 (5 bases). V dropped 5 bases and J dropped 8 bases, with 14 bases sitting between them. Germline V gene sequence: CDR1 SGHNT, CDR2 YYREEE (reference sequence). The CDR3 totals 13 residues. The CDR3 loop is CASRGPQAHEQFF. CDR3 nucleotides: TGTGCCAGCAGGGGGCCTCAAGCGCATGAGCAGTTCTTC.

This sequence joins TRBV9 and TRBJ2-2, with D possibly matching TRBD2 (5 bases). The germline CDR1 and CDR2 sequences are SGDLS and YYNGEE. V was pared by 3 bases and J by 0 bases, with 15 bases between. CDR3 size: 17 residues. CDR3 sequence (DNA): TGTGCCAGCAGCGGCCGGGAAGGCAGCGCGAACACCGGGGAGCTGTTTTTT. This sequence encodes CASSGREGSANTGELFF.

The V gene is TRBV27, the J gene TRBJ2-3; D may be TRBD1 (5 bases). CDR3 length equals 15 residues. V lost 6 bases to trimming and J lost 2 bases, with 15 bases between them. CDR1 is MNHEY, CDR2 SMNVEV, per germline (reference sequence). CDR3 in amino acids: CASSLTRAPTDTQYF. The CDR3 region has the DNA TGTGCCAGCAGCCTAACCAGGGCCCCCACAGATACGCAGTATTTT.

This sequence joins TRBV19 and TRBJ2-2; 9 bases map to TRBD1. This CDR3 region has 14 residues. The J segment lost 4 bases and the V segment lost 9 bases, leaving 6 bases of the junction unmatched. CDR1 is LNHDA and CDR2 is SQIVND in the germline V gene (reference sequence). The CDR3 DNA follows: TGTGCCAGCACAACAGGGGGCCTCACCGGGGAGCTGTTTTTT. It translates to CASTTGGLTGELFF.